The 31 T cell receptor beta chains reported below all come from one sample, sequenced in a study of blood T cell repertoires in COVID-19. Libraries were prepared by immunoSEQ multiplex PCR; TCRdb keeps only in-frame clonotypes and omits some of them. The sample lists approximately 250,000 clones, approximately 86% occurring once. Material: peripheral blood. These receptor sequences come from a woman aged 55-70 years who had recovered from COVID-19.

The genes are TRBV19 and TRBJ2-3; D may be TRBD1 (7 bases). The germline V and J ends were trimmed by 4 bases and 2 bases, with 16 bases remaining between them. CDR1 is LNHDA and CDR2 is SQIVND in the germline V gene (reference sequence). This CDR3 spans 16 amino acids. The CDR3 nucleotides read TGTGCCAGTAGTAAAGACCAGGGGGGTGACACAGATACGCAGTATTTT. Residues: CASSKDQGGDTDTQYF.

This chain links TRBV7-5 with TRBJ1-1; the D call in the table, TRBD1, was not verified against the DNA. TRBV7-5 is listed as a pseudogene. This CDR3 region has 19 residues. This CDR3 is CARSLVWPDRGRMNTEAFF. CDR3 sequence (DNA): TGTGCCAGAAGCTTAGTTTGGCCCGACAGGGGGCGTATGAACACTGAAGCTTTCTTT.

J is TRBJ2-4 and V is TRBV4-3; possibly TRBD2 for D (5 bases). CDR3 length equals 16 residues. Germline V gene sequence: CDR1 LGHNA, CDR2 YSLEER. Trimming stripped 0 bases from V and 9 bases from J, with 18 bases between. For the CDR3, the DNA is TGCGCCAGCAGCCAAGAGTTTAGTGGCGGAGGCGGCATTCAGTACTTC. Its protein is CASSQEFSGGGGIQYF.

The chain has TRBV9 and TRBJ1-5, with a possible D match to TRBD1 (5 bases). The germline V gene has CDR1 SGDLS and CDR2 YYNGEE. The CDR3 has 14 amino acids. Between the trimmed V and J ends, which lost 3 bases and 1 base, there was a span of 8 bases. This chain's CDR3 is CASSEQDSNQPQHF. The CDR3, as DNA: TGTGCCAGCAGCGAACAGGACAGCAATCAGCCCCAGCATTTT.

This CDR3 is CASSLETGGLEQYF. CDR3 coding DNA: TGTGCCAGCAGCTTGGAAACGGGGGGGCTCGAGCAGTACTTC. The chain combines TRBV5-4 with TRBJ2-7; 8 bases fit TRBD2. The V and J ends lost 0 bases and 6 bases, in that order; junction bases with no gene match: 5. This CDR3 contains 14 residues. Per germline, CDR1 SGHNT and CDR2 YYREEE (reference sequence). Variable domain in full (rest from reference TRBV5-4 and TRBJ2-7): ETGVTQSPTHLIKTRGQQVTLRCSSQSGHNTVSWYQQALGQGPQFIFQYYREEENGRGNFPPRFSGLQFPNYSSELNVNALELDDSALYLCASSLETGGLEQYFGPGTRLTVT.

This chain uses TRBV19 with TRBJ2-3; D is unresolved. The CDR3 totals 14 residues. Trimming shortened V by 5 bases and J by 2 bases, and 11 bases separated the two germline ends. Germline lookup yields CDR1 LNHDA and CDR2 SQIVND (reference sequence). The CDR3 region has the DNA TGTGCCAGTAGTCCGCCCTATCTCACAGATACGCAGTATTTT. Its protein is CASSPPYLTDTQYF.

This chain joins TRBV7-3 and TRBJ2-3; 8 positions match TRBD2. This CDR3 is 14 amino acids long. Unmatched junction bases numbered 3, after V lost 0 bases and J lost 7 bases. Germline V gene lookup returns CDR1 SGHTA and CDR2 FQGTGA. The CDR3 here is CASSLTSGGNTQYF. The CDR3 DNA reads TGTGCCAGCAGCTTAACGTCGGGGGGGAATACGCAGTATTTT. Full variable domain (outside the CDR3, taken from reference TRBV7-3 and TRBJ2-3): GAGVSQTPSNKVTEKGKYVELRCDPISGHTALYWYRQSLGQGPEFLIYFQGTGAADDSGLPNDRFFAVRPEGSVSTLKIQRTERGDSAVYLCASSLTSGGNTQYFGPGTRLTVL.

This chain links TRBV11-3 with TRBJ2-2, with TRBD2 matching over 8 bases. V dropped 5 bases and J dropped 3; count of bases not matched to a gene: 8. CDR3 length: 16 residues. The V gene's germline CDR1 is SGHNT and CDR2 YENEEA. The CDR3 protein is CASSPRRAGDTGELFF. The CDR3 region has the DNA TGTGCCAGCAGCCCGAGACGAGCGGGGGACACCGGGGAGCTGTTTTTT.

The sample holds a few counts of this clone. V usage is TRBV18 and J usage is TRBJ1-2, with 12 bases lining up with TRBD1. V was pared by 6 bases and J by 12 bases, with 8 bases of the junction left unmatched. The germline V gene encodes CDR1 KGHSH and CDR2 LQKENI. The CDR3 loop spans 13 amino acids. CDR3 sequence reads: CASSPRDRGPNTF. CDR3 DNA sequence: TGTGCCAGCTCGCCCCGGGACAGGGGGCCGAACACCTTC.

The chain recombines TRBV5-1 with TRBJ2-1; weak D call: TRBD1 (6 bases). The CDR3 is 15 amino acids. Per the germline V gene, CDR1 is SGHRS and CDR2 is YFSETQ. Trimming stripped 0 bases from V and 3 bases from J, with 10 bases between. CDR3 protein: CASSLAGDIYNEQFF. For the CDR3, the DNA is TGCGCCAGCAGCTTGGCCGGGGACATCTACAATGAGCAGTTCTTC.

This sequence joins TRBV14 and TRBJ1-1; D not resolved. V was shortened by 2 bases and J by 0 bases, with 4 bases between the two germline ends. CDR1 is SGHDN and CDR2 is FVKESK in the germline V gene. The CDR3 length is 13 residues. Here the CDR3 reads CASSQNMNTEAFF. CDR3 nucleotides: TGTGCCAGCAGCCAAAACATGAACACTGAAGCTTTCTTT.

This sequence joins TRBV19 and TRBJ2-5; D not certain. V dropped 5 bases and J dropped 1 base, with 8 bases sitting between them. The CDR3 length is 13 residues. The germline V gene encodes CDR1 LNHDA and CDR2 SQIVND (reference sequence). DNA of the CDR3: TGTGCCAGTAGTCAAGACTTCCAAGAGACCCAGTACTTC. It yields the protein CASSQDFQETQYF.

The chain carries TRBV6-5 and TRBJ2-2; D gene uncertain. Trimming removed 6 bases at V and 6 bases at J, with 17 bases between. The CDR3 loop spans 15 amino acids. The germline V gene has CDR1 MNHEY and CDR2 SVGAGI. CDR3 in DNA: TGTGCCAGCAGACAGTTTCGAAATATGGCCGGGGAGCTGTTTTTT. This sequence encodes CASRQFRNMAGELFF.

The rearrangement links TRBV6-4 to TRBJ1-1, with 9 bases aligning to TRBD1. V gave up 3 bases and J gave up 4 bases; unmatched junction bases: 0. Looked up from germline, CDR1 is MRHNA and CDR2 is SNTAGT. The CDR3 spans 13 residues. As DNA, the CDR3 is TGTGCCAGCAGTGAACAGGGGGCCACTGAAGCTTTCTTT. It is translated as CASSEQGATEAFF.

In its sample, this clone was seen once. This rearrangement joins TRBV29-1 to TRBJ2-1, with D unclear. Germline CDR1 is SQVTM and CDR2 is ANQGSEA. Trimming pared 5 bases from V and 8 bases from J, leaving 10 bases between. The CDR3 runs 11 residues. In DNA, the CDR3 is TGCAGCGTTTTATCTACGGATGAGCAGTTCTTC. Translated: CSVLSTDEQFF.

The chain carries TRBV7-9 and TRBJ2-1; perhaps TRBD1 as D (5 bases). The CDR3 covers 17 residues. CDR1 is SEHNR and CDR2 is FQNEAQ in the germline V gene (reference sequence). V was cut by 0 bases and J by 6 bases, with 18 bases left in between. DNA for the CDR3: TGTGCCAGCAGCTTAGCGGGGCAGGGTCCATTAGGCAATGAGCAGTTCTTC. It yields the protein CASSLAGQGPLGNEQFF.

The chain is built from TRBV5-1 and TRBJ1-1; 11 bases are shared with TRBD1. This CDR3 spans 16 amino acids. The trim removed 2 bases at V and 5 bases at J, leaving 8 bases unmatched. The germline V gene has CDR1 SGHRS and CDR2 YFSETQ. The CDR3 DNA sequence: TGCGCCAGCAGCTTAGGGACAGGGGGTTCAGGAACTGAAGCTTTCTTT. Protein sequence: CASSLGTGGSGTEAFF.

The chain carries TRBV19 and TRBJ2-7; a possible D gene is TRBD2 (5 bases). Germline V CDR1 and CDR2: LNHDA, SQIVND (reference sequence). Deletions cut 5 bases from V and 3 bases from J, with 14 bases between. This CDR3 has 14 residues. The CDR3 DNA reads TGTGCCAGTAGTTCCCCTGGCCGGGGCTACGAGCAGTACTTC. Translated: CASSSPGRGYEQYF.

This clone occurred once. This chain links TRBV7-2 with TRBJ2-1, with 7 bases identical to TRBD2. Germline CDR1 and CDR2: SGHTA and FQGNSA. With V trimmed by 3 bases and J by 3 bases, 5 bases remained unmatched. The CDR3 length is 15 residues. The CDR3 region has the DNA TGTGCCAGCAGCTTTTTGGGGGGGAGCTACAATGAGCAGTTCTTC. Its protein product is CASSFLGGSYNEQFF.

The CDR3 bases are TGCGCCAGCAGCTTATCGGGGACTAATGAAAAACTGTTTTTT. Translation gives CASSLSGTNEKLFF. The chain is built from TRBV5-1 and TRBJ1-4; D gene ambiguous. The germline CDR1 and CDR2 sequences are SGHRS and YFSETQ. V dropped 2 bases and J dropped 2 bases, with 7 bases sitting between them. The CDR3 extends over 14 amino acids.

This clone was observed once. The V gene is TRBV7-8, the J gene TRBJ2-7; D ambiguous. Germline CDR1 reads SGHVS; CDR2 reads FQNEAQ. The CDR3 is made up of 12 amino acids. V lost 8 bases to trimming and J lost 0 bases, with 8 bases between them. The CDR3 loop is CASFLSSYEQYF. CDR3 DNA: TGTGCCAGCTTTCTAAGCTCCTACGAGCAGTACTTC.

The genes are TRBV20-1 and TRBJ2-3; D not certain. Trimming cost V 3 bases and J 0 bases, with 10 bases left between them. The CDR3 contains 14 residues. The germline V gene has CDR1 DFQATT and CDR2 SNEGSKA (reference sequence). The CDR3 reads CSASIFSSTDTQYF. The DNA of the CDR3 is TGCAGTGCTAGTATCTTTTCTAGCACAGATACGCAGTATTTT.

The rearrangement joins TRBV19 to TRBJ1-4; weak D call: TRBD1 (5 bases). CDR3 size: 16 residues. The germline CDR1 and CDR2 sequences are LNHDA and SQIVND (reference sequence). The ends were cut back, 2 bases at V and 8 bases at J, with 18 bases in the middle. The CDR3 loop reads CASSIRPGTGEEKLFF. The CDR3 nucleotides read TGTGCCAGTAGTATACGGCCAGGGACTGGAGAGGAAAAACTGTTTTTT.

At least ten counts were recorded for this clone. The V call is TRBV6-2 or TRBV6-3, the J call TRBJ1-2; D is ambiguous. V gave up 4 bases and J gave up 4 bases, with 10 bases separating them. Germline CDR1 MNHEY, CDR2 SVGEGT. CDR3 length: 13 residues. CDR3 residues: CASSFHSRYGYTF. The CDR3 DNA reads TGTGCCAGCAGTTTTCACTCCCGCTATGGCTACACCTTC.

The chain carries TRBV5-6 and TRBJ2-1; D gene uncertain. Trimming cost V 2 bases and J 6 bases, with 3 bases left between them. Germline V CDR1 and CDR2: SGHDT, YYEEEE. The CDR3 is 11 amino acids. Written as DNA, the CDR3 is TGTGCCAGCAGCTTCCTCAATGAGCAGTTCTTC. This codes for CASSFLNEQFF.

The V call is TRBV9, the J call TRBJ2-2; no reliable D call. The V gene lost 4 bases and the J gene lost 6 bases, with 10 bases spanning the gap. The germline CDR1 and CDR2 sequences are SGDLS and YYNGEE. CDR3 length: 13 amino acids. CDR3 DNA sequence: TGTGCCAGCAGCCCCCTTTTAGCCGGGGAGCTGTTTTTT. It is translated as CASSPLLAGELFF.

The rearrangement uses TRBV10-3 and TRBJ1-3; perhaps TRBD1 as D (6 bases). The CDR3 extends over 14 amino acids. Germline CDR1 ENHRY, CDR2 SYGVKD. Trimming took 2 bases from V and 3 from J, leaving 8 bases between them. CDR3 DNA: TGTGCCATCAGTGAGAGCAGGGGTGGAAACACCATATATTTT. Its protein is CAISESRGGNTIYF.

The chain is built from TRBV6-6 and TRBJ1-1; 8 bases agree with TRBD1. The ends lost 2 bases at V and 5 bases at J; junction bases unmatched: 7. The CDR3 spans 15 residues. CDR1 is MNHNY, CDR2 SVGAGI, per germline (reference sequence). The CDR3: CASSYEQGGETEAFF. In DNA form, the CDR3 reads TGTGCCAGCAGTTACGAACAGGGGGGAGAAACTGAAGCTTTCTTT.

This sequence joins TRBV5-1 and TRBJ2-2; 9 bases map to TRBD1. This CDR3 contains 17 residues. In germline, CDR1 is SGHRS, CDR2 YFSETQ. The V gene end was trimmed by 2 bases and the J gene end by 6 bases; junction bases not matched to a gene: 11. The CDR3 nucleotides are TGCGCCAGCAGCTTAGTTGGGACAGGGACGGGATCCGGGGAGCTGTTTTTT. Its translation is CASSLVGTGTGSGELFF. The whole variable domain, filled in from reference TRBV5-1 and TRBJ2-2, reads KAGVTQTPRYLIKTRGQQVTLSCSPISGHRSVSWYQQTPGQGLQFLFEYFSETQRNKGNFPGRFSGRQFSNSRSEMNVSTLELGDSALYLCASSLVGTGTGSGELFFGEGSRLTVL.

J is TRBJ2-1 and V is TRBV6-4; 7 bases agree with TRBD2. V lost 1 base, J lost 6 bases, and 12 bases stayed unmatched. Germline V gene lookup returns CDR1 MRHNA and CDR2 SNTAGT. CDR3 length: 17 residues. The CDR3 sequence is CASSDYGGGRGINEQFF. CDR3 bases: TGTGCCAGCAGTGACTATGGGGGGGGAAGGGGCATCAATGAGCAGTTCTTC.

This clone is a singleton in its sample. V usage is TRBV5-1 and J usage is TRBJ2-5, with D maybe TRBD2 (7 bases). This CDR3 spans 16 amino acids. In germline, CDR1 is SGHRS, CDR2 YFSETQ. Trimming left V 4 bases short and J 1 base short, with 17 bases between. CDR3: CASSRGGSSGQETQYF. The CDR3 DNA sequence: TGCGCCAGCAGCAGGGGGGGAAGTAGCGGCCAAGAGACCCAGTACTTC.